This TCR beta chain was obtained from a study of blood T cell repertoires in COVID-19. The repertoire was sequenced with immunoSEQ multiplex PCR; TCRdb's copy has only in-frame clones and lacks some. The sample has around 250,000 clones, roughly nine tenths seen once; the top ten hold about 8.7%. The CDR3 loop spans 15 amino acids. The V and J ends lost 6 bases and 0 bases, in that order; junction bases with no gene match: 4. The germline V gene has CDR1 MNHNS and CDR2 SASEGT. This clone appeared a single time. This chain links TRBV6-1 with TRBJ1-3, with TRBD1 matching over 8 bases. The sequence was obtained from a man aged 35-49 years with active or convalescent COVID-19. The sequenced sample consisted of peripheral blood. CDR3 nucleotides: TGTGCCAGCAGGGACAGGGAGTCCTCTGGAAACACCATATATTTT. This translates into CASRDRESSGNTIYF.